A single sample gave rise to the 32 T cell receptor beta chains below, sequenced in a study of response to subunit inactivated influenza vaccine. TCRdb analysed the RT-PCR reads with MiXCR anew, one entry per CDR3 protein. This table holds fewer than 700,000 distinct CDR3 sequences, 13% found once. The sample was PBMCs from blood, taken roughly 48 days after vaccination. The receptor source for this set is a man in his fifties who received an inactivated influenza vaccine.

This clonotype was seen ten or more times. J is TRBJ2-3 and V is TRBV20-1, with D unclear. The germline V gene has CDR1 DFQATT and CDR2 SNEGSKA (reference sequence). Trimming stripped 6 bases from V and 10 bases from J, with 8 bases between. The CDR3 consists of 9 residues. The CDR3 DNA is TGCAGTGCCGGCCCCCCGCAGTATTTT. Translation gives CSAGPPQYF.

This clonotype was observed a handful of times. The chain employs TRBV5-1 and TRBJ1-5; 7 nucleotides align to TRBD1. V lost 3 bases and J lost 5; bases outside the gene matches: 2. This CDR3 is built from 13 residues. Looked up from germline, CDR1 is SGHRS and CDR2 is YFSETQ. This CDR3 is CASSYQGDQPQHF. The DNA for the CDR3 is TGCGCCAGCAGCTACCAGGGGGATCAGCCCCAGCATTTT.

The CDR3, as DNA: TGCGCCAGCAGCTTGGCCATGGAGCGACGAGGGTCACCCCTCCACTTT. It yields the protein CASSLAMERRGSPLHF. V and J are TRBV5-1 and TRBJ1-6; D is ambiguous. The CDR3 has 16 amino acids. The V end lost 0 bases, the J end lost 10 bases, and 17 bases lay between the germline ends. CDR1 is SGHRS and CDR2 is YFSETQ in the germline V gene.

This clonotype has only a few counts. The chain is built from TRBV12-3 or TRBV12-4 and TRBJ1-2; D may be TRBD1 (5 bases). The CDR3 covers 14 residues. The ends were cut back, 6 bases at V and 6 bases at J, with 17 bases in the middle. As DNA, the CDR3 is TGTGCCAGCAGAACTCCGGGGCCACGGAATGGCTACACCTTC. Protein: CASRTPGPRNGYTF.

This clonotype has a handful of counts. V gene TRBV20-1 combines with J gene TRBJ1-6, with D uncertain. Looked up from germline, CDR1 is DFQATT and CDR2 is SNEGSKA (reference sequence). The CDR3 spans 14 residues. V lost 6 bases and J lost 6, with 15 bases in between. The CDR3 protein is CSALPGDFNSPLHF. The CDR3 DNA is TGCAGTGCCCTTCCGGGTGACTTTAATTCACCCCTCCACTTT.

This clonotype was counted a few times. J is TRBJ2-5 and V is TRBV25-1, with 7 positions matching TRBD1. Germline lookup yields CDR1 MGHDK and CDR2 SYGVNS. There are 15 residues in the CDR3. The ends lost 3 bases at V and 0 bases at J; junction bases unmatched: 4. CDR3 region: CASSDSTGHQETQYF. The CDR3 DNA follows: TGTGCCAGCAGTGATTCGACAGGGCACCAAGAGACCCAGTACTTC.

The CDR3 is CASSILDGANTGELFF. CDR3 DNA sequence: TGTGCCAGCAGCATATTGGACGGCGCGAACACCGGGGAGCTGTTTTTT. The chain uses TRBV13 and TRBJ2-2; D call uncertain. Trimming took off 5 bases at V and 0 bases at J, with 13 bases between the two ends. This CDR3 comprises 16 residues. Germline CDR1 PRHDT, CDR2 FYEKMQ (reference sequence).

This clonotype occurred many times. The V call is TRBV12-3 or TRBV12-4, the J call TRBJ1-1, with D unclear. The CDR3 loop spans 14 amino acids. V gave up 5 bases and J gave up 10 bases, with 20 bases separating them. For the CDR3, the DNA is TGTGCCAGCAGTCTCCGGGCGGGCAGGATGGCAGCTTTCTTT. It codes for CASSLRAGRMAAFF.

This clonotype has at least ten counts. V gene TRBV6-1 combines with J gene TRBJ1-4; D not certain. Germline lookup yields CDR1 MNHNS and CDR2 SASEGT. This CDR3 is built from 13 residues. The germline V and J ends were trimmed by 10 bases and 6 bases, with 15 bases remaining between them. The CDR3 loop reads CATAARTYEKLFF. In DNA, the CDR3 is TGTGCCACCGCCGCGAGGACCTATGAAAAACTGTTTTTT.

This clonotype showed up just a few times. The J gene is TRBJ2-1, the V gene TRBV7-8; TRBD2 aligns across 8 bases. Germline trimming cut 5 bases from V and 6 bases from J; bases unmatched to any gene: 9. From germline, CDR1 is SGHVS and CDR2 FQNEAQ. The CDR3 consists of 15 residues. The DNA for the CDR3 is TGTGCCAGCAGCCCACGGGAGGGAGGGGGCAATGAGCAGTTCTTC. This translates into CASSPREGGGNEQFF.

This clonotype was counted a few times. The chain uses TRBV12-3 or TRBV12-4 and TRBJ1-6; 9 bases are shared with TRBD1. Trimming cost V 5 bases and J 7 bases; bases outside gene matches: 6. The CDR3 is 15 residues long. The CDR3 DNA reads TGTGCCAGCAGTGGTACAGGGGGCAAGAATTCACCCCTCCACTTT. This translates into CASSGTGGKNSPLHF.

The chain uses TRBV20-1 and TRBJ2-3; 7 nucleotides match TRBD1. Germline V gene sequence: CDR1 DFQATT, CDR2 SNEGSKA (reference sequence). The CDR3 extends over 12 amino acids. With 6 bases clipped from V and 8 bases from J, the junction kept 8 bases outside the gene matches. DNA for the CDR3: TGCAGTGCAGAGGACAGGCGAGCTACGCAGTATTTT. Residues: CSAEDRRATQYF.

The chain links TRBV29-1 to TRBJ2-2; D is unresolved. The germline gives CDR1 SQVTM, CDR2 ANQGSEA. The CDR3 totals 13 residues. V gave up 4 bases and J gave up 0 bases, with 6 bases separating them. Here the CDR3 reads CSVVSANTGELFF. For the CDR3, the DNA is TGCAGCGTTGTATCTGCGAACACCGGGGAGCTGTTTTTT.

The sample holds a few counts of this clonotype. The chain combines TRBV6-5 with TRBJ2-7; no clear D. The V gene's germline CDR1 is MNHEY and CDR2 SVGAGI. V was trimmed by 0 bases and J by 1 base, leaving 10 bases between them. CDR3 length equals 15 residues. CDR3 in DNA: TGTGCCAGCAGTTACTCCAGGCGTGAGTCCTACGAGCAGTACTTC. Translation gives CASSYSRRESYEQYF.

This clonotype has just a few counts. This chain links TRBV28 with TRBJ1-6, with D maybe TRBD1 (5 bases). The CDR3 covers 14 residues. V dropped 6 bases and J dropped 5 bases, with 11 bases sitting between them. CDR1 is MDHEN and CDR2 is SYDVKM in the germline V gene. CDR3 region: CASRPGRNNSPLHF. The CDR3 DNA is TGTGCCAGCAGGCCGGGACGGAATAATTCACCCCTCCACTTT.

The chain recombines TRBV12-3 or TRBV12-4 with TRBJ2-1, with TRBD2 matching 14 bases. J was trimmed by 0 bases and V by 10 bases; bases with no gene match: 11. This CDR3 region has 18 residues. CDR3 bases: TGTGCCATCTGTGCACGACTAGCGGGGGGGCTCTCCTACAATGAGCAGTTCTTC. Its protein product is CAICARLAGGLSYNEQFF.

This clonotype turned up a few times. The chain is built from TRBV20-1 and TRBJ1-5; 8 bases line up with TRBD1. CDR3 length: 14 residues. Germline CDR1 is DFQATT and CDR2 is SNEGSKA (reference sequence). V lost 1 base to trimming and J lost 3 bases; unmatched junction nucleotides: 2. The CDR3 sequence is CSARGDRTNQPQHF. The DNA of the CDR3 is TGCAGTGCTAGAGGGGACAGGACCAATCAGCCCCAGCATTTT.

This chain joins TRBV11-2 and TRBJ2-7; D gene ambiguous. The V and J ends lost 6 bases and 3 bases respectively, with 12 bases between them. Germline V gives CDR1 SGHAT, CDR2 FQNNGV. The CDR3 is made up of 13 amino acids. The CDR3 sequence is CASRIASHYEQYF. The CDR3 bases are TGTGCCAGCAGGATCGCCTCCCACTACGAGCAGTACTTC. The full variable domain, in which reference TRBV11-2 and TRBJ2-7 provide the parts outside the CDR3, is EAGVAQSPRYKIIEKRQSVAFWCNPISGHATLYWYQQILGQGPKLLIQFQNNGVVDDSQLPKDRFSAERLKGVDSTLKIQPAKLEDSAVYLCASRIASHYEQYFGPGTRLTVT.

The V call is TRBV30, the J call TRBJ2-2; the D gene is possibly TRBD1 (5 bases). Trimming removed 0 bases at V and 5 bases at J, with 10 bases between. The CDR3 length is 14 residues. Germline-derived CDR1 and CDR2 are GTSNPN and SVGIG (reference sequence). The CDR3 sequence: CAWSVQGGTGELFF. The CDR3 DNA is TGTGCCTGGAGTGTCCAGGGTGGGACCGGGGAGCTGTTTTTT.

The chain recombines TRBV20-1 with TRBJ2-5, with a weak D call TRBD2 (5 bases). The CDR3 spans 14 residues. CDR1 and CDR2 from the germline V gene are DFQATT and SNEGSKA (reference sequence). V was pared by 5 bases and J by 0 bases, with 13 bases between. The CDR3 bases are TGCAGTGCTGTCTGGAGAGGGTACCAAGAGACCCAGTACTTC. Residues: CSAVWRGYQETQYF.

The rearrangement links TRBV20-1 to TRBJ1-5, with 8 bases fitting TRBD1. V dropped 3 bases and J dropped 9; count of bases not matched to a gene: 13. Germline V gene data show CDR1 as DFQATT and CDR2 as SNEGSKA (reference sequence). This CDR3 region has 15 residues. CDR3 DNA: TGCAGTGCTAGTTCCGGACAGGGTCGGATGCGGCCCCAGCATTTT. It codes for CSASSGQGRMRPQHF.

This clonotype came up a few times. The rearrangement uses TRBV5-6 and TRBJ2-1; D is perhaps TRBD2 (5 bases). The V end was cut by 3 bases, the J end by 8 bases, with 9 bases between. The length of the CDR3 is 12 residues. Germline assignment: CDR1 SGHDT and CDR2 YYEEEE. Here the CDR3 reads CASSSLEDEQFF. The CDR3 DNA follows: TGTGCCAGCAGCTCCCTGGAGGATGAGCAGTTCTTC.

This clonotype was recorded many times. In DNA form, the CDR3 reads TGTGCCAGCAGCCAAATCCCCCTTAGATCGAACACCGGGGAGCTGTTTTTT. Its protein product is CASSQIPLRSNTGELFF. The rearrangement joins TRBV3-1 to TRBJ2-2; D gene ambiguous. The germline gives CDR1 LGHDT, CDR2 YNNKEL (reference sequence). CDR3 length: 17 residues. Trimming shortened V by 2 bases and J by 0 bases, and 13 bases separated the two germline ends. Drawing the rest from reference TRBV3-1 and TRBJ2-2, the complete variable domain is DTAVSQTPKYLVTQMGNDKSIKCEQNLGHDTMYWYKQDSKKFLKIMFSYNNKELIINETVPNRFSPKSPDKAHLNLHINSLELGDSAVYFCASSQIPLRSNTGELFFGEGSRLTVL.

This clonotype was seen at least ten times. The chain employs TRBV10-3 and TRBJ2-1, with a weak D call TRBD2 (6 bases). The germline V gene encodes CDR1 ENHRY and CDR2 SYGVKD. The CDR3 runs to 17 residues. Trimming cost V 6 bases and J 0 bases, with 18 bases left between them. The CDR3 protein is CAIREMGVADSYNEQFF. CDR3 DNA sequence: TGTGCCATCAGGGAAATGGGGGTAGCGGACTCCTACAATGAGCAGTTCTTC.

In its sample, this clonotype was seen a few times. CDR3 residues: CASSFRTGRKLQETQYF. CDR3 coding DNA: TGTGCCAGCAGCTTTAGAACAGGGCGCAAACTCCAAGAGACCCAGTACTTC. The chain combines TRBV7-9 with TRBJ2-5; D may be TRBD1 (6 bases). V was cut by 3 bases and J by 1 base, with 18 bases left in between. The CDR3 is made up of 17 amino acids. Germline V CDR1 and CDR2: SEHNR, FQNEAQ (reference sequence).

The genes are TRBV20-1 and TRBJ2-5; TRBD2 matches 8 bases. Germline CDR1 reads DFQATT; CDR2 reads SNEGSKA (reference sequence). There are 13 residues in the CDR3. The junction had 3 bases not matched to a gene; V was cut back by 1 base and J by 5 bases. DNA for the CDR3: TGCAGTGCTAGAGTGGGACTAGTGGAGACCCAGTACTTC. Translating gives CSARVGLVETQYF.

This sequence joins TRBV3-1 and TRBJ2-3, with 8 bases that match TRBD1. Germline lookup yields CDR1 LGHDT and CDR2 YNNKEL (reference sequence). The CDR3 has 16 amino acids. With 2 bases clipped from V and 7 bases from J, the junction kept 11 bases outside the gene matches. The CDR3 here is CASSQPGTGPGYTQYF. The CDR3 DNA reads TGTGCCAGCAGCCAACCAGGGACAGGACCTGGGTATACGCAGTATTTT.

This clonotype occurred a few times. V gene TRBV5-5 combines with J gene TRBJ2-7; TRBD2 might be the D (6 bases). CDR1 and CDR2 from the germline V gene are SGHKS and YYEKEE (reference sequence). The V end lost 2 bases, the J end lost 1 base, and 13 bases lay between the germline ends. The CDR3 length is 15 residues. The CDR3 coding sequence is TGTGCCAGCAGCTTCCTGCCGGAGGGGTCCTACGAGCAGTACTTC. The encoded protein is CASSFLPEGSYEQYF.

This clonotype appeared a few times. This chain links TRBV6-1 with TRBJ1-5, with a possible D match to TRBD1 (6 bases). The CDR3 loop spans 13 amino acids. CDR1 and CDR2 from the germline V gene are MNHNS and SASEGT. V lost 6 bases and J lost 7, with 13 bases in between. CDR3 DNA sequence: TGTGCCAGCAGCGACCACGGGGGCCAGCCCCAGCATTTT. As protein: CASSDHGGQPQHF.

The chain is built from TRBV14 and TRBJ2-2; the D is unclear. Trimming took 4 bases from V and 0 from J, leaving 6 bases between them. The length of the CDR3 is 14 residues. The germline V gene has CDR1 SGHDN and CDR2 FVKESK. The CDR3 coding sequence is TGTGCCAGCAGCCGGCAGACGAACACCGGGGAGCTGTTTTTT. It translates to CASSRQTNTGELFF.

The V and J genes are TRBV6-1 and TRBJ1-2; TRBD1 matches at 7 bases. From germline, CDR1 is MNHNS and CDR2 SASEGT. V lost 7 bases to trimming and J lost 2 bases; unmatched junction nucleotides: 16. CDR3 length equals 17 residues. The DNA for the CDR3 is TGTGCCAGCAAAATATCCGGGACAGCGAGATGGAACTATGGCTACACCTTC. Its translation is CASKISGTARWNYGYTF.

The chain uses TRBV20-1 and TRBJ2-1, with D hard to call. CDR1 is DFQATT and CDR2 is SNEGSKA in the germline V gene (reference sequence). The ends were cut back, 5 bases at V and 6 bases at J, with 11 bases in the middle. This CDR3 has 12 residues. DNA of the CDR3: TGCAGTGCTCGTAACTACGGCAATGAGCAGTTCTTC. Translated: CSARNYGNEQFF.